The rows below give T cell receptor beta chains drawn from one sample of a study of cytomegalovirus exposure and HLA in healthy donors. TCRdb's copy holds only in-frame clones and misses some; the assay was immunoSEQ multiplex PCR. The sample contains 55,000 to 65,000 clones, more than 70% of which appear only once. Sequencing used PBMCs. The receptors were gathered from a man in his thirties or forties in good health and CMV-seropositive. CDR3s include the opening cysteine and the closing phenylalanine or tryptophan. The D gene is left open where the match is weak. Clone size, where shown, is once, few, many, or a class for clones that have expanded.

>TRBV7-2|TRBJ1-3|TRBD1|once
CASSFGTGKSGNTIYF
TGTGCCAGCAGCTTCGGGACAGGGAAGTCTGGAAACACCATATATTTT
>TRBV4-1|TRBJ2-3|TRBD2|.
CASSQLAGGSKGTTDTQYF
TGCGCCAGCAGCCAACTAGCGGGAGGTAGTAAGGGGACCACAGATACGCAGTATTTT
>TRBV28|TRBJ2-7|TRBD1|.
CASRVTGRAYEQYF
TGTGCCAGCAGAGTGACAGGGAGAGCCTACGAGCAGTACTTC
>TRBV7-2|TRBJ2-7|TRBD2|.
CASSLAASGTSGEQYF
TGTGCCAGCAGCTTAGCGGCTAGCGGGACCTCCGGCGAGCAGTACTTC
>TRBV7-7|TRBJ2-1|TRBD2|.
CASSSLIAGEQFF
TGTGCTAGCAGCTCACTTATAGCGGGAGAGCAGTTCTTC
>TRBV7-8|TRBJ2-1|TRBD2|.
CASSSLPGTSGRGEQFF
TGTGCCAGCAGCTCACTCCCCGGGACTAGCGGACGGGGGGAGCAGTTCTTC
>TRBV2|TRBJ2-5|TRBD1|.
CASSRDRQETQYF
TGTGCCAGCAGCCGGGACAGGCAAGAGACCCAGTACTTC
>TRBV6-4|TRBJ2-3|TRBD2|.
CASSDSLAGGLDTQYF
TGTGCCAGCAGTGACTCCCTAGCGGGAGGTCTAGATACGCAGTATTTT
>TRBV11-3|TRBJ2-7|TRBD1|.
CASSFSGQGPWEQYF
TGTGCCAGCAGCTTTTCGGGACAGGGCCCTTGGGAGCAGTACTTC
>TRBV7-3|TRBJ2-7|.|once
CASSLNRESYEQYF
TGTGCCAGCAGCTTAAACAGGGAGTCCTACGAGCAGTACTTC
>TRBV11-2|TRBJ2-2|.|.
CASTLGGGGSGELFF
TGTGCCAGCACCCTCGGAGGCGGGGGCTCCGGGGAGCTGTTTTTT
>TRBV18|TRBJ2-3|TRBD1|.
CASSLGQGANTDTQYF
TGTGCCAGCTCACTAGGACAGGGGGCGAACACAGATACGCAGTATTTT
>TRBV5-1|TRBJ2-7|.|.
CASSAGLGPSYEQYF
TGCGCCAGCAGCGCAGGGCTAGGTCCCTCCTACGAGCAGTACTTC
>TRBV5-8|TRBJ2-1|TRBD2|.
CASSLDSGENNEQFF
TGTGCCAGCAGCTTGGATAGCGGGGAAAACAATGAGCAGTTCTTC
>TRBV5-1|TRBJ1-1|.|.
CASSRGGGDVNTEAFF
TGCGCCAGCAGCCGAGGGGGGGGCGACGTAAACACTGAAGCTTTCTTT
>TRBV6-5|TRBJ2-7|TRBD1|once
CASRHHRDRAYEQYF
TGTGCCAGCAGGCACCACCGGGACAGAGCCTACGAGCAGTACTTC
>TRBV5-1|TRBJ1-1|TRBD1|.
CASSLATGGLFMNTEAFF
TGCGCCAGCAGCTTGGCCACAGGGGGCCTTTTCATGAACACTGAAGCTTTCTTT
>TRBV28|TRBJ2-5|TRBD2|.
CASSLSSGGRRTQYF
TGTGCCAGCAGTTTATCTAGCGGGGGGCGGCGGACCCAGTACTTC
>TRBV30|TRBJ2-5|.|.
CAWENGGQETQYF
TGTGCCTGGGAGAATGGGGGGCAAGAGACCCAGTACTTC
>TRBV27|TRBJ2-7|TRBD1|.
CASSFLGTVYF
TGTGCCAGCAGCTTTCTCGGGACAGTCTACTTC
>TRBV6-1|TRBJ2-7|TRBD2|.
CASSVDGRADYEQYF
TGTGCCAGCAGTGTTGACGGGAGGGCCGACTACGAGCAGTACTTC
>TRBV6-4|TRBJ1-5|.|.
CASSEGAYSNQPQHF
TGTGCCAGCAGTGAGGGGGCGTACAGCAATCAGCCCCAGCATTTT
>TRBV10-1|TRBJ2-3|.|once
CASNGAGLSDTQYF
TGCGCCAGCAATGGAGCGGGCCTCTCAGATACGCAGTATTTT
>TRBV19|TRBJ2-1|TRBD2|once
CASSIGLAEGDEQFF
TGTGCCAGTAGTATAGGACTAGCGGAGGGGGATGAGCAGTTCTTC
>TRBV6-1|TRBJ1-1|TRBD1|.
CASSEGGQGGPFF
TGTGCCAGCAGTGAAGGGGGACAGGGTGGTCCTTTCTTT